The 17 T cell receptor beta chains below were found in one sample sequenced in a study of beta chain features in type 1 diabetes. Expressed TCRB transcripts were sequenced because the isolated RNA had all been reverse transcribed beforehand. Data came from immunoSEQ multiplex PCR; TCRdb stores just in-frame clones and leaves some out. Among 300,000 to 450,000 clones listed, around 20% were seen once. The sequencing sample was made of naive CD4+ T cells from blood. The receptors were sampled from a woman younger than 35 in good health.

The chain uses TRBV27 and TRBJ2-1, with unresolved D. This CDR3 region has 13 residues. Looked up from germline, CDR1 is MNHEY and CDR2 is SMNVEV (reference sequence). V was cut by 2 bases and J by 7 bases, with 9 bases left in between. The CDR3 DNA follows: TGTGCCAGCAGTTTAGTTTTGAGGAATGAGCAGTTCTTC. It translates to CASSLVLRNEQFF.

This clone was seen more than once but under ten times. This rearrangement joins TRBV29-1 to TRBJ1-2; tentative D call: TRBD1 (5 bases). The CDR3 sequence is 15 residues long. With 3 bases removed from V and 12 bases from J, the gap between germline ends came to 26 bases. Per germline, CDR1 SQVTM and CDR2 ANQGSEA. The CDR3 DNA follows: TGCAGCGTTGAGGTTCGCGGCAGGGAGGGTAGTAGTGACACCTTC. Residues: CSVEVRGREGSSDTF. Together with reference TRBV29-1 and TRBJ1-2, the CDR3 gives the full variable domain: SAVISQKPSRDICQRGTSLTIQCQVDSQVTMMFWYRQQPGQSLTLIATANQGSEATYESGFVIDKFPISRPNLTFSTLTVSNMSPEDSSIYLCSVEVRGREGSSDTFGSGTRLTVV.

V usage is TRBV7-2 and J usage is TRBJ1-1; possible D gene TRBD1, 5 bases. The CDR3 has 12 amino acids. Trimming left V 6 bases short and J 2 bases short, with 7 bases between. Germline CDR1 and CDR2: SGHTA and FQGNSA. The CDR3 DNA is TGTGCCAGCAGATGGGGCAACACTGAAGCTTTCTTT. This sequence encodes CASRWGNTEAFF.

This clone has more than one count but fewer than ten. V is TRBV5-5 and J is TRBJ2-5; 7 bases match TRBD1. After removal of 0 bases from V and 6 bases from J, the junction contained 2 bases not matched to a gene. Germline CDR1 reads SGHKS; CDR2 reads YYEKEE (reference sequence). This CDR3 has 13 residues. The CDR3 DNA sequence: TGTGCCAGCAGCTTGGACAGGGGACAGACCCAGTACTTC. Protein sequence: CASSLDRGQTQYF. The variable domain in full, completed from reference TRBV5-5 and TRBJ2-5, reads DAGVTQSPTHLIKTRGQQVTLRCSPISGHKSVSWYQQVLGQGPQFIFQYYEKEERGRGNFPDRFSARQFPNYSSELNVNALLLGDSALYLCASSLDRGQTQYFGPGTRLLVL.

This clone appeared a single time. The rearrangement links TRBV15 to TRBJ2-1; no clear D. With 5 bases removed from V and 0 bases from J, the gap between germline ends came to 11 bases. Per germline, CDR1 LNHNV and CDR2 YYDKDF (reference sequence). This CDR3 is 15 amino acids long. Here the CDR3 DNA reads TGTGCCACCAGCCCTACTTCTAACTCCTACAATGAGCAGTTCTTC. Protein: CATSPTSNSYNEQFF.

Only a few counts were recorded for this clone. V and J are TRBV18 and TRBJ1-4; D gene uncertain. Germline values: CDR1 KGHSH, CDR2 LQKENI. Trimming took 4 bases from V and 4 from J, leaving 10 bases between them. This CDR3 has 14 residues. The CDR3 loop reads CASSRGGNNEKLFF. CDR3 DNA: TGTGCCAGCTCACGAGGCGGAAATAATGAAAAACTGTTTTTT.

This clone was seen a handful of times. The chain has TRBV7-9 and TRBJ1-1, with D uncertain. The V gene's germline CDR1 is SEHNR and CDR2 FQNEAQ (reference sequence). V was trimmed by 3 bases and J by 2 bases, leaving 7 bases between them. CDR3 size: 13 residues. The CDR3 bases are TGTGCCAGCAGCTTTGGACTCAACACTGAAGCTTTCTTT. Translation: CASSFGLNTEAFF.

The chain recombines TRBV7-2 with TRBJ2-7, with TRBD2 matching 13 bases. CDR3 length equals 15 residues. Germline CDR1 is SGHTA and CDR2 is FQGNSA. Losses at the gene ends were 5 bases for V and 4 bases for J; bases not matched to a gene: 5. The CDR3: CASSSRTSGRYEQYF. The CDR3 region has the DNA TGTGCCAGCAGCAGCCGGACTAGCGGGAGATACGAGCAGTACTTC.

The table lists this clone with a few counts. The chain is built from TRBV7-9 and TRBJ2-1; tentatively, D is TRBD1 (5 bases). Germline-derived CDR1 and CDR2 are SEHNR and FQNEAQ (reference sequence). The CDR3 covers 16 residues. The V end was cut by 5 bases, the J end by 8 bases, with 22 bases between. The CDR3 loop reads CASSPRVRATIDEQFF. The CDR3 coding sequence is TGTGCCAGCAGCCCTCGAGTCAGGGCTACTATAGATGAGCAGTTCTTC.

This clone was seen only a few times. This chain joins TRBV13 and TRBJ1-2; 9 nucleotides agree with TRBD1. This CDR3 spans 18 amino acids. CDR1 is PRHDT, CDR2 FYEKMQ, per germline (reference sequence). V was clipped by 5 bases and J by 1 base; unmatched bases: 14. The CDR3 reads CASSHTGGLLPDNYGYTF. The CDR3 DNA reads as TGTGCCAGCAGCCATACAGGGGGCCTACTCCCCGATAACTATGGCTACACCTTC.

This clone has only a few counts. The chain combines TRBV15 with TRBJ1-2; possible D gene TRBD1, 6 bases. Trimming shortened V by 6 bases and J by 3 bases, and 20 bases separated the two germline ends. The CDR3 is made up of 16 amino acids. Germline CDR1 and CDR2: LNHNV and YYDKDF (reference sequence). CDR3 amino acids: CATRMATGSIYYGYTF. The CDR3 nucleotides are TGTGCCACCAGGATGGCCACAGGGTCGATATACTATGGCTACACCTTC. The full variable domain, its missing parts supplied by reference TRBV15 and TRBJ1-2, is DAMVIQNPRYQVTQFGKPVTLSCSQTLNHNVMYWYQQKSSQAPKLLFHYYDKDFNNEADTPDNFQSRRPNTSFCFLDIRSPGLGDTAMYLCATRMATGSIYYGYTFGSGTRLTVV.

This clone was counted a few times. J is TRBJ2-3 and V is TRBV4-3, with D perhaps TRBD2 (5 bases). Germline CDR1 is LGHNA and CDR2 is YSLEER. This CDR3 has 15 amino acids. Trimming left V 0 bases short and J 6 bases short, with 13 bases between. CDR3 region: CASSQDRRYGDTQYF. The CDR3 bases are TGCGCCAGCAGCCAAGATCGGAGGTACGGCGATACGCAGTATTTT.

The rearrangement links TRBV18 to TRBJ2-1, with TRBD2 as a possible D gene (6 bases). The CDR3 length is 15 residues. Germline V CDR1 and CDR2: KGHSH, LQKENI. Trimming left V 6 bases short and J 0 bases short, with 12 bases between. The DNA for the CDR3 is TGTGCCAGCTCGCCCGGGGAGGACTCCTACAATGAGCAGTTCTTC. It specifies CASSPGEDSYNEQFF.

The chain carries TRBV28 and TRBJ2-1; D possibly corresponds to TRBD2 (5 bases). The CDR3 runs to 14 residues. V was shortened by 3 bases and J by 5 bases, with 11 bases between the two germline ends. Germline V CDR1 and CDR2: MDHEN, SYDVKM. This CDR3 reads CASSFAGTNNEQFF. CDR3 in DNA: TGTGCCAGCAGTTTCGCGGGCACAAACAATGAGCAGTTCTTC.

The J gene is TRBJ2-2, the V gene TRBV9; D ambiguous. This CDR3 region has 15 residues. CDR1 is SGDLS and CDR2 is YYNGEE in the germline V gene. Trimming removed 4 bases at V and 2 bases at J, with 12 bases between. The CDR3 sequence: CASSLLGRNTGELFF. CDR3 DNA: TGTGCCAGCAGCCTTCTGGGCAGAAACACCGGGGAGCTGTTTTTT.

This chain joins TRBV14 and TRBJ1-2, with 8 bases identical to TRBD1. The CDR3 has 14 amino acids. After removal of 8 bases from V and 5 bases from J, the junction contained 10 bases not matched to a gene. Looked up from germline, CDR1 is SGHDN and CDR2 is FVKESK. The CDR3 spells CASGGTQGAYGYTF. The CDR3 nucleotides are TGTGCCAGCGGTGGTACGCAGGGGGCATATGGCTACACCTTC.

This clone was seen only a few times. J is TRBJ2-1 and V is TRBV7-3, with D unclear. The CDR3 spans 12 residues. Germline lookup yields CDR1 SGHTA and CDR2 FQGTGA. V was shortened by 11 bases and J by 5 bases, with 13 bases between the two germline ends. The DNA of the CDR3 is TGTGCCGTCGTTTCTAGTCACAATGAGCAGTTCTTC. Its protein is CAVVSSHNEQFF.